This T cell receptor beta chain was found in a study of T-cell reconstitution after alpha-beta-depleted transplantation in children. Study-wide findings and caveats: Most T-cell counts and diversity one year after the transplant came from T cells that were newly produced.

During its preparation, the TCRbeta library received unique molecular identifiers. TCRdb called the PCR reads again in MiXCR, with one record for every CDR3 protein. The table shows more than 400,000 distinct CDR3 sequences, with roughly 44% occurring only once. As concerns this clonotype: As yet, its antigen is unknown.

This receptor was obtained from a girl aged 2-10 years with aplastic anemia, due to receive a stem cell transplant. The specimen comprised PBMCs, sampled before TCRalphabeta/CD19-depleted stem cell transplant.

Here the CDR3 DNA reads TGCAGTGCTATGATCGGGACTAGCGGGAGTGCGCAGTATTTT. Translated: CSAMIGTSGSAQYF. V usage is TRBV20-1 and J usage is TRBJ2-3, with 14 positions matching TRBD2. The germline V gene has CDR1 DFQATT and CDR2 SNEGSKA (reference sequence). The CDR3 consists of 14 residues. After removal of 4 bases from V and 10 bases from J, the junction contained 7 bases not matched to a gene.